The 19 T cell receptor beta chains below were found in one sample sequenced in a study of cytomegalovirus exposure and HLA in healthy donors. Primers: 60 Vbeta forward and 13 Jbeta reverse. TCRdb's copy holds only in-frame clones and misses some; the assay was immunoSEQ multiplex PCR. The sample lists some 170,000 clones, more than 60% occurring once. Sequenced input: PBMCs. Receptor source: a woman aged 60-75 years in good health and CMV-seropositive.

This chain joins TRBV4-3 and TRBJ2-3; a weak D match, TRBD2 (6 bases). Per germline, CDR1 LGHNA and CDR2 YSLEER. This CDR3 region has 19 residues. Trimming took 0 bases from V and 2 from J, leaving 21 bases between them. The CDR3 is CASSQDPPTPAGNTDTQYF. CDR3 DNA sequence: TGCGCCAGCAGCCAAGATCCACCTACTCCGGCGGGAAACACAGATACGCAGTATTTT.

Regarding this clone: Other DNA sequences from this sample encode an identical CDR3 as well. The V and J genes are TRBV30 and TRBJ1-1; D not resolved. The CDR3 has 13 amino acids. V was clipped by 3 bases and J by 3 bases, with 11 bases between them. Germline V CDR1 and CDR2: GTSNPN, SVGIG (reference sequence). CDR3 DNA: TGTGCCTGGAGCGTCAGAGGCGACACTGAAGCTTTCTTT. Amino acid sequence: CAWSVRGDTEAFF.

Here the CDR3 reads CASSEHPTGQGRPQHF. The CDR3 nucleotides read TGTGCCAGCAGTGAACACCCCACAGGGCAGGGTAGGCCCCAGCATTTT. The chain employs TRBV6-1 and TRBJ1-5, with D tentatively TRBD1 (6 bases). The CDR3 contains 16 residues. Germline CDR1 is MNHNS and CDR2 is SASEGT. V gave up 2 bases and J gave up 9 bases, with 20 bases separating them.

The V gene is TRBV28, the J gene TRBJ2-7; 10 bases match TRBD2. With 5 bases clipped from V and 7 bases from J, the junction kept 11 bases outside the gene matches. CDR3 length equals 15 residues. The germline gives CDR1 MDHEN, CDR2 SYDVKM. CDR3 coding DNA: TGTGCCAGCAGTCCCTCCCTAGCGGGAGAGGGGGAGCAGTACTTC. Its translation: CASSPSLAGEGEQYF. The entire variable domain, with the rest obtained from reference TRBV28 and TRBJ2-7, is as follows: DVKVTQSSRYLVKRTGEKVFLECVQDMDHENMFWYRQDPGLGLRLIYFSYDVKMKEKGDIPEGYSVSREKKERFSLILESASTNQTSMYLCASSPSLAGEGEQYFGPGTRLTVT.

The V and J genes are TRBV6-1 and TRBJ2-2, with 8 bases aligning to TRBD2. CDR1 and CDR2 (germline): MNHNS, SASEGT. CDR3 length: 13 amino acids. V dropped 6 bases and J dropped 5; count of bases not matched to a gene: 2. CDR3 nucleotide sequence: TGTGCCAGCAGGGTAGCGGGGACCGGGGAGCTGTTTTTT. Residues: CASRVAGTGELFF.

This clone has just a few counts. This sequence joins TRBV6-6 and TRBJ2-7; D perhaps matches TRBD1 (5 bases). The CDR3 extends over 14 amino acids. V was shortened by 2 bases and J by 6 bases, with 14 bases between the two germline ends. CDR1 MNHNY and CDR2 SVGAGI come from the germline V gene (reference sequence). The CDR3 loop is CASSYTTVGGEQYF. For the CDR3, the DNA is TGTGCCAGCAGTTACACGACAGTGGGTGGCGAGCAGTACTTC.

This clone was detected a few times. The rearrangement joins TRBV10-3 to TRBJ2-3; TRBD2 aligns across 8 bases. The CDR3 length is 17 residues. The V and J ends lost 1 base and 5 bases, in that order; junction bases with no gene match: 11. CDR1 ENHRY and CDR2 SYGVKD come from the germline V gene. The CDR3 spells CAISEFSPGLAIDTQYF. The CDR3 region has the DNA TGTGCCATCAGTGAGTTCAGTCCCGGACTAGCTATAGATACGCAGTATTTT.

The chain recombines TRBV23-1 with TRBJ1-3; TRBD1 might be the D (6 bases). TRBV23-1 counts as an open reading frame of uncertain function. The V end lost 5 bases, the J end lost 4 bases, and 12 bases lay between the germline ends. This CDR3 has 14 residues. CDR3 amino acids: CASSSQGQGNTIYF. The CDR3 DNA follows: TGCGCCAGCAGTTCTCAGGGGCAAGGAAACACCATATATTTT.

This chain joins TRBV30 and TRBJ1-2; a possible D gene is TRBD1 (5 bases). CDR1 and CDR2 (germline): GTSNPN, SVGIG (reference sequence). V lost 4 bases to trimming and J lost 2 bases, with 8 bases between them. CDR3 length equals 12 residues. CDR3 coding DNA: TGTGCCTGGAAGGCAGGGAACTATGGCTACACCTTC. Its protein is CAWKAGNYGYTF.

V gene TRBV5-1 combines with J gene TRBJ2-2; no clear D. The germline V gene encodes CDR1 SGHRS and CDR2 YFSETQ. The CDR3 covers 14 residues. Between the trimmed V and J ends, which lost 0 bases and 4 bases, there was a span of 7 bases. CDR3 nucleotide sequence: TGCGCCAGCAGCTTGGATGGTAGCACCGGGGAGCTGTTTTTT. It specifies CASSLDGSTGELFF.

The CDR3 here is CASSLLTEAFF. The CDR3 DNA is TGTGCCAGCAGCCTCTTGACTGAAGCTTTCTTT. This sequence joins TRBV7-2 and TRBJ1-1; D uncertain. The germline V gene encodes CDR1 SGHTA and CDR2 FQGNSA. There are 11 residues in the CDR3. V was pared by 5 bases and J by 5 bases, with 6 bases between.

The chain recombines TRBV6-6 with TRBJ1-5; 7 nucleotides align to TRBD1. This CDR3 has 15 amino acids. The ends lost 3 bases at V and 6 bases at J; junction bases unmatched: 8. Germline CDR1 is MNHNY and CDR2 is SVGAGI (reference sequence). DNA for the CDR3: TGTGCCAGCAGTTATACGGGGCAGGGGGGTCAGCCCCAGCATTTT. This gives the protein CASSYTGQGGQPQHF.

Concerning this clone: At one of its ends the junction is not consistent with the germline gene, which may arise from a read error. V is TRBV7-3 and J is TRBJ2-6; 10 bases fit TRBD1. The CDR3 runs 16 residues. Germline values: CDR1 SGHTA, CDR2 FQGTGA. For the CDR3, the DNA is TGTGCCAGCAGCACACGACAGGGGGCCGGGGCCAACGGCCTGACTTTC. Its protein is CASSTRQGAGANGLTF.

J is TRBJ2-7 and V is TRBV9; D is possibly TRBD2 (6 bases). The CDR3 has 14 amino acids. The germline CDR1 and CDR2 sequences are SGDLS and YYNGEE. Deletions cut 0 bases from V and 5 bases from J, with 12 bases between. CDR3 nucleotides: TGTGCCAGCAGCGTAGCTTGGGCTAGCGACGAGCAGTACTTC. Residues: CASSVAWASDEQYF.

This chain uses TRBV4-1 with TRBJ2-7, with a possible D match to TRBD1 (6 bases). This CDR3 contains 16 residues. V was shortened by 0 bases and J by 5 bases, with 17 bases between the two germline ends. Germline V gene lookup returns CDR1 MGHRA and CDR2 YSYEKL. As DNA, the CDR3 is TGCGCCAGCAGCCAAGATCAGGGGTGGGGCGTGAACGAGCAGTACTTC. It codes for CASSQDQGWGVNEQYF.

This chain joins TRBV29-1 and TRBJ2-3; D is possibly TRBD2 (6 bases). Trimming shortened V by 5 bases and J by 2 bases, and 23 bases separated the two germline ends. The CDR3 contains 17 residues. CDR1 and CDR2 (germline): SQVTM, ANQGSEA. CDR3 sequence: CSVKGIRGLTATDTQYF. CDR3 nucleotide sequence: TGCAGCGTTAAAGGCATCCGGGGACTTACCGCCACAGATACGCAGTATTTT.

The chain recombines TRBV5-4 with TRBJ2-2, with a possible D match to TRBD1 (6 bases). Trimming stripped 4 bases from V and 5 bases from J, with 12 bases between. The CDR3 loop spans 14 amino acids. Germline V gene data show CDR1 as SGHNT and CDR2 as YYREEE (reference sequence). The CDR3: CASSQGRGTGELFF. In nucleotides, the CDR3 is TGTGCCAGCAGCCAAGGCAGGGGAACCGGGGAGCTGTTTTTT.

This clone was found a few times. The chain is built from TRBV5-6 and TRBJ2-5; perhaps TRBD1 as D (6 bases). Trimming took 0 bases from V and 2 from J, leaving 17 bases between them. The CDR3 extends over 17 amino acids. Germline V lookup: CDR1 SGHDT, CDR2 YYEEEE. The CDR3 coding sequence is TGTGCCAGCAGCTTGGCTCTCGTGTCCAGGGGTCAAGAGACCCAGTACTTC. Translated: CASSLALVSRGQETQYF.

The chain has TRBV27 and TRBJ2-7, with 7 nucleotides matching TRBD1. Germline V gene lookup returns CDR1 MNHEY and CDR2 SMNVEV (reference sequence). V was clipped by 5 bases and J by 0 bases; unmatched bases: 7. The CDR3 is made up of 15 amino acids. CDR3 nucleotide sequence: TGTGCCAGCAGTCTATACCGGGACAGCTCCTACGAGCAGTACTTC. Translating it yields CASSLYRDSSYEQYF.